This TCR beta chain was captured in a study of shared clonotypes between healthy human individuals. Background on the study: Each donor's CD8 memory used one plate, CD8 naive two, each CD4 subset three. General observations from the study: It was the non-shared clonotypes that had lower generation probabilities than clonotypes shared by all four donors. Enrolling few donors narrowed the genetic and exposure-history diversity that was represented. Donor clonotype sharing was expected to depend on sequencing depth.

To note about this clone: What it binds is unknown.

V lost 5 bases to trimming and J lost 3 bases, with 14 bases between them. The CDR3 runs 15 residues. The germline gives CDR1 SEHNR, CDR2 FQNEAQ (reference sequence). Naivety among CD8 cells was defined by CD45RO negativity and positive CCR7 selection, thereby excluding terminally differentiated effector memory CD45RA+ cells. Profiling relied on immunoSEQ multiplex PCR, and the TCRdb table lists in-frame clones only, not all of them. The sample lists some 2,100,000 clones, 90% to 95% occurring once. The TCR originated in a man between 18 and 35 years old in good health. Some clones in this sample may be carry-over from other donors' samples. Sequenced material: naive CD8+ T cells from PBMCs. The genes are TRBV7-9 and TRBJ2-1; possibly TRBD1 for D (6 bases). The CDR3 DNA follows: TGTGCCAGCAGCGGCCGGGGCAGGGGCTACAATGAGCAGTTCTTC. Its translation: CASSGRGRGYNEQFF.